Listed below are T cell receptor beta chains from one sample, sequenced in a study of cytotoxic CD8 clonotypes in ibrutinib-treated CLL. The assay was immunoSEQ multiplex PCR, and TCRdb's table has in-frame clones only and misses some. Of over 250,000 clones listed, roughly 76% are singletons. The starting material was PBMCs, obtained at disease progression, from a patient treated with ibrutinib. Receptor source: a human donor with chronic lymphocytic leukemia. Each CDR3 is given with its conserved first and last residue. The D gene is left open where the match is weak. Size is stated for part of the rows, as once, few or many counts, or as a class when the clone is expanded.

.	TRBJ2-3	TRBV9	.	TGTGCCAGCAGCGTAGCCGGCGGGAAGACCACAGATACGCAGTATTTT	CASSVAGGKTTDTQYF
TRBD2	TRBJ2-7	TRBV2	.	TGTGCCAGCAGTGAAGGTCTAGCGGGAGGTTACGAGCAGTACTTC	CASSEGLAGGYEQYF
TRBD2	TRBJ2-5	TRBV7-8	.	TGTGCCAGCAGCTCCCCGGGACTACAAGAGACCCAGTACTTC	CASSSPGLQETQYF
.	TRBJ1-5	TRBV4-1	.	TGCGCCAGCAGCCAAGGGGGAGGGTTCTATCAGCCCCAGCATTTT	CASSQGGGFYQPQHF
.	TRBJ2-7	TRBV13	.	TGTGCCAGCAGGGACGGCCGGCTTCGTGCCTACGAGCAGTACTTC	CASRDGRLRAYEQYF
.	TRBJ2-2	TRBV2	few	TGTGCCAGCAGTGAAACCGGGGAGCTGTTTTTT	CASSETGELFF
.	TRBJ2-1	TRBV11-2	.	TGTGCCAGCAGCTTATTGGGGTTTAATGAGCAGTTCTTC	CASSLLGFNEQFF
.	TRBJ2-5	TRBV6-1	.	TGTGCCAGCAGTGAAGCCCCAGGGTACCAAGAGACCCAGTACTTC	CASSEAPGYQETQYF
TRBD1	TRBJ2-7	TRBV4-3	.	TGCGCCAGCAGCCAAGATACAGGGGACTACGAGCAGTACTTC	CASSQDTGDYEQYF
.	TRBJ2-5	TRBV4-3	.	TGCGCCAGCAGCCAAGATCGCGGCCTAGCTGGGACCCAGTACTTC	CASSQDRGLAGTQYF
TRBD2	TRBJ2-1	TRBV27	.	TGTGCCAGCAGTTTAGTGTTCGCGGGAGGGAATGAGCAGTTCTTC	CASSLVFAGGNEQFF
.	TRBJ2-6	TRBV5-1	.	TGCGCCAGCAGCTTGGAATGGGGACCTGGGGCCAACGTCCTGACTTTC	CASSLEWGPGANVLTF
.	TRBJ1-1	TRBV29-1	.	TGCAGCGGGGGGACGGTCAACACTGAAGCTTTCTTT	CSGGTVNTEAFF
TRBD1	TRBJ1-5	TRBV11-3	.	TGTGCCAGCAGCCCCCGGGACAGGGCGCTTCGATTCCAGCATTTT	CASSPRDRALRFQHF
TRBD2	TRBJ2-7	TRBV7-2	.	TGTGCCAGCAGCACACTAGCGGGTTCCTACGAGCAGTACTTC	CASSTLAGSYEQYF
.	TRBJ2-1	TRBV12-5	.	TGTGCTAGTGGTCCAACAGGTGAGCAGTTCTTC	CASGPTGEQFF
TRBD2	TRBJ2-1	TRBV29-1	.	TGCAGCGTTGACGAACCAGCGGGAGCAATCTACAATGAGCAGTTCTTC	CSVDEPAGAIYNEQFF